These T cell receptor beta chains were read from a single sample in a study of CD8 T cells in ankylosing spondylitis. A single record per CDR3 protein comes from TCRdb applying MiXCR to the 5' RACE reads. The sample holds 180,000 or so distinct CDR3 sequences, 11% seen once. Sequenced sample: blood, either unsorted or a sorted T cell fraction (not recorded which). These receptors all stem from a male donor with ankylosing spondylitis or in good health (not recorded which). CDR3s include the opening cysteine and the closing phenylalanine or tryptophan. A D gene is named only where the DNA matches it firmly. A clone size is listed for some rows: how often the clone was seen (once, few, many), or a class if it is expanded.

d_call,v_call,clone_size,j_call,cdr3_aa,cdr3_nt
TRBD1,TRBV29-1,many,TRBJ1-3,CSVSGQGRNTIYF,TGCAGCGTCTCGGGACAGGGTAGGAACACCATATATTTT
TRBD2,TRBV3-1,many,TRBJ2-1,CASSRTSGAYNEQFF,TGTGCCAGCAGCCGTACGAGCGGGGCCTACAATGAGCAGTTCTTC
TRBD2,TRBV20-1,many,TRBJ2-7,CSARDVMSGSSYEQYF,TGCAGTGCTAGAGACGTGATGAGCGGGAGCTCCTACGAGCAGTACTTC
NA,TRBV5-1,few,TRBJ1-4,CASSRGGLDDEKLFF,TGCGCCAGCAGCCGTGGGGGGCTTGACGATGAAAAACTGTTTTTT
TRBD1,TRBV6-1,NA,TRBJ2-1,CASSPGQGAAYNEQFF,TGTGCCAGCAGTCCCGGACAGGGGGCCGCCTACAATGAGCAGTTCTTC
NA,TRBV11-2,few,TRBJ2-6,CAGQVSGANVLTF,TGTGCCGGTCAGGTCTCTGGGGCCAACGTCCTGACTTTC
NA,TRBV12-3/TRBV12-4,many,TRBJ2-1,CASSNLFPGEEESEQFF,TGTGCCAGCAGCAACCTTTTTCCGGGAGAGGAAGAAAGTGAGCAGTTCTTC
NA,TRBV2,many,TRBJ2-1,CASSDPLSNEQFF,TGTGCCAGCAGTGACCCGTTGAGCAATGAGCAGTTCTTC
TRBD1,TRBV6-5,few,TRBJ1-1,CASRQGPLNTEAFF,TGTGCCAGCAGACAGGGGCCCTTGAACACTGAAGCTTTCTTT
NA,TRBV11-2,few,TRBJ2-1,CASSLDPWGNEQFF,TGTGCCAGCAGCTTAGACCCCTGGGGCAATGAGCAGTTCTTC
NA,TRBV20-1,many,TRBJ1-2,CSARRRGENGYTF,TGCAGTGCTAGGCGCCGGGGAGAGAATGGCTACACCTTC
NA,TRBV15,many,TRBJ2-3,CATSRRQASDTQYF,TGTGCCACCAGCAGGAGACAGGCCTCAGATACGCAGTATTTT
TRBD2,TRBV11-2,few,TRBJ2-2,CASSFHGTRETGELFF,TGTGCCAGCAGCTTTCACGGGACTAGGGAAACCGGGGAGCTGTTTTTT
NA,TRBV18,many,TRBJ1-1,CASSRGVNTEAFF,TGTGCCAGCTCACGAGGGGTGAACACTGAAGCTTTCTTT
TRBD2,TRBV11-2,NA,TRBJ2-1,CASSPILAELNNEQFF,TGTGCCAGCAGCCCAATACTAGCGGAGCTGAACAATGAGCAGTTCTTC
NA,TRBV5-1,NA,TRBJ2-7,CVSSLGSNGHEQYF,TGCGTCAGCAGCCTGGGGTCCAACGGGCACGAGCAGTACTTC
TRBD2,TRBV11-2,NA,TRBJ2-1,CASSLSSSGRIDEQFF,TGTGCCAGCAGCTTATCGTCTAGCGGGAGGATCGATGAGCAGTTCTTC
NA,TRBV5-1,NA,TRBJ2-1,CASSLGNRDSLLYNEQFF,TGCGCCAGCAGCTTGGGGAACCGGGACTCCTTATTGTACAATGAGCAGTTCTTC
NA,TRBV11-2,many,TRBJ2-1,CASSLGDPTGRRVFF,TGTGCCAGCAGCTTAGGGGACCCCACCGGACGCCGAGTGTTCTTC
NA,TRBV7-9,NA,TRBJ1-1,CASSLDAGGFAFF,TGTGCCAGCAGCTTAGATGCAGGTGGTTTTGCTTTCTTT
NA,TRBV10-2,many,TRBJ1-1,CASSGGSRGTEAFF,TGCGCCAGCAGTGGGGGATCGAGGGGGACTGAAGCTTTCTTT
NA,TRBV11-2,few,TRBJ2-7,CASSFDRRAYEQYF,TGTGCCAGCAGCTTCGACAGGAGGGCCTACGAGCAGTACTTC